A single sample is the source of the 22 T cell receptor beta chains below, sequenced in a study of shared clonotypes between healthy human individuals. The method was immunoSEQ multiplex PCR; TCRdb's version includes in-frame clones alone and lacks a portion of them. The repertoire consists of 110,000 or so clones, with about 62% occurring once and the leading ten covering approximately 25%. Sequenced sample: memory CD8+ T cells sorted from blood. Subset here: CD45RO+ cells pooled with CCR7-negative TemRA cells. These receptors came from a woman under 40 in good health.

CDR3 coding DNA: TGTGCCAGCAGTGTACTAGCGGAACCCTACGAGCAGTACTTC. Translated, it gives CASSVLAEPYEQYF. This chain links TRBV28 with TRBJ2-7; 8 positions agree with TRBD2. J lost 2 bases, V lost 5 bases, and 5 bases had no gene match. The CDR3 runs to 14 residues. The germline V gene encodes CDR1 MDHEN and CDR2 SYDVKM.

CDR3 sequence reads: CASSYARSGNNEQFF. CDR3 sequence (DNA): TGTGCCAGCAGTTACGCGCGGAGCGGAAACAATGAGCAGTTCTTC. This rearrangement joins TRBV6-6 to TRBJ2-1, with D possibly matching TRBD2 (5 bases). Per germline, CDR1 MNHNY and CDR2 SVGAGI (reference sequence). The CDR3 is 15 residues long. V was trimmed by 2 bases and J by 5 bases, leaving 13 bases between them.

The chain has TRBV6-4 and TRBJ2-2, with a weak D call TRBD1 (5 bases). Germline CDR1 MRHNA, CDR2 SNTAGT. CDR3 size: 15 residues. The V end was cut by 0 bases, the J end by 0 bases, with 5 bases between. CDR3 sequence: CASSDSRANTGELFF. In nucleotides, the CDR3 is TGTGCCAGCAGTGACTCCAGGGCGAACACCGGGGAGCTGTTTTTT.

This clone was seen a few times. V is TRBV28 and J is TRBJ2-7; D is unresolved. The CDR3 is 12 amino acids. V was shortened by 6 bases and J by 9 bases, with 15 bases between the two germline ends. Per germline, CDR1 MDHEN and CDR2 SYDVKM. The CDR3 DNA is TGTGCCAGCAGCTACTCAATGGGGTGGCAGTACTTC. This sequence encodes CASSYSMGWQYF.

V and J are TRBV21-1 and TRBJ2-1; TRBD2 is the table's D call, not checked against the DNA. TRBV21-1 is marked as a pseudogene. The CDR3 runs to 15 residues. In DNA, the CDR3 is TGTGCCAGCAGCAAAGTACCGGGACTAGCGGGAGGTTCGTTCTTC. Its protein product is CASSKVPGLAGGSFF.

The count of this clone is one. In nucleotides, the CDR3 is TGTGCCAGCAGCTGGGGGGAGGTAAGACTCTACGAGCAGTACTTC. Protein: CASSWGEVRLYEQYF. J is TRBJ2-7 and V is TRBV7-9, with D perhaps TRBD2 (6 bases). The CDR3 consists of 15 residues. Germline CDR1 is SEHNR and CDR2 is FQNEAQ (reference sequence). Trimming removed 4 bases at V and 3 bases at J, with 16 bases between.

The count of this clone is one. The CDR3 DNA reads as TGTGCCAGCAGTCCATCAGGGACTAGCGGGCCACGCAGCTACGAGCAGTACTTC. This codes for CASSPSGTSGPRSYEQYF. The chain has TRBV27 and TRBJ2-7, with 12 bases fitting TRBD2. The CDR3 runs to 18 residues. The V and J ends lost 5 bases and 3 bases, in that order; junction bases with no gene match: 14. Germline lookup yields CDR1 MNHEY and CDR2 SMNVEV (reference sequence).

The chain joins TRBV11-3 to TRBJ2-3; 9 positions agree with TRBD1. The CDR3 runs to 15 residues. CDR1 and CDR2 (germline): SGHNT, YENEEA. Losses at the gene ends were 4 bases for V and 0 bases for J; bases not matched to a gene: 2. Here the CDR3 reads CASSWTGASTDTQYF. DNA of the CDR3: TGTGCCAGCAGCTGGACAGGGGCGAGCACAGATACGCAGTATTTT.

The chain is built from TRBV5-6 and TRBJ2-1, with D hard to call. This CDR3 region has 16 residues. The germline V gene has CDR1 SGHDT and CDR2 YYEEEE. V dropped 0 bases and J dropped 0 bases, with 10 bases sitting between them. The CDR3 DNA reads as TGTGCCAGCAGCTTGGCCGCAGACCCCTCCTACAATGAGCAGTTCTTC. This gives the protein CASSLAADPSYNEQFF.

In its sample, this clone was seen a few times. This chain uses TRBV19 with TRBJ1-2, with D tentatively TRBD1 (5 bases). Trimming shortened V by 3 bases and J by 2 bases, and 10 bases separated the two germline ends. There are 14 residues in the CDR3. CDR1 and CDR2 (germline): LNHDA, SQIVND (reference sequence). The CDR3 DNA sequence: TGTGCCAGTAGTATTTCTTGGGGCAACTATGGCTACACCTTC. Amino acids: CASSISWGNYGYTF. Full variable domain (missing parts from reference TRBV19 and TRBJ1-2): DGGITQSPKYLFRKEGQNVTLSCEQNLNHDAMYWYRQDPGQGLRLIYYSQIVNDFQKGDIAEGYSVSREKKESFPLTVTSAQKNPTAFYLCASSISWGNYGYTFGSGTRLTVV.

Here the CDR3 DNA reads TGTGCCAGTACCACGCCGCTCTCTCTAGGGCACTATGGCTACACCTTC. Translated, it gives CASTTPLSLGHYGYTF. V gene TRBV19 combines with J gene TRBJ1-2; D is unclear. Germline CDR1 is LNHDA and CDR2 is SQIVND (reference sequence). Trimming shortened V by 7 bases and J by 3 bases, and 21 bases separated the two germline ends. The CDR3 sequence is 16 residues long. The full variable domain, completed using reference TRBV19 and TRBJ1-2, is DGGITQSPKYLFRKEGQNVTLSCEQNLNHDAMYWYRQDPGQGLRLIYYSQIVNDFQKGDIAEGYSVSREKKESFPLTVTSAQKNPTAFYLCASTTPLSLGHYGYTFGSGTRLTVV.

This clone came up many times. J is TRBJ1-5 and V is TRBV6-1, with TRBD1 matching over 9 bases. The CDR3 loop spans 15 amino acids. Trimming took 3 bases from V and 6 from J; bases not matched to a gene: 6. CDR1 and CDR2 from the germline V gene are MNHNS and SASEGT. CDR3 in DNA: TGTGCCAGCAGTGATGGGACAGGGACTGCTCAGCCCCAGCATTTT. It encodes CASSDGTGTAQPQHF.

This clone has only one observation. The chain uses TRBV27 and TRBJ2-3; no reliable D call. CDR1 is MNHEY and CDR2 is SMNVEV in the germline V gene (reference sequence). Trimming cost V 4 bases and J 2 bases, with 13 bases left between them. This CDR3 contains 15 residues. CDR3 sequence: CASSSRVAHTDTQYF. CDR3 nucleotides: TGTGCCAGCAGTTCCCGAGTCGCTCACACAGATACGCAGTATTTT.

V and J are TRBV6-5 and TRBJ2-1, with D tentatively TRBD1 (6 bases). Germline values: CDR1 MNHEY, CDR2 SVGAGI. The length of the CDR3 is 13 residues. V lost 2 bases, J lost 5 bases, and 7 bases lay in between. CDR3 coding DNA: TGTGCCAGCAGTTACCGGGACAACAATGAGCAGTTCTTC. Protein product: CASSYRDNNEQFF.

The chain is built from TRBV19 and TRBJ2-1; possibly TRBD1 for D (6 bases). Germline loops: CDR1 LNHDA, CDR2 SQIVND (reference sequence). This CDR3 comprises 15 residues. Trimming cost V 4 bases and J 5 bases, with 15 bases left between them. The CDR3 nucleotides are TGTGCCAGTAGTACCTCGGACAGACTTGACAATGAGCAGTTCTTC. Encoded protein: CASSTSDRLDNEQFF.

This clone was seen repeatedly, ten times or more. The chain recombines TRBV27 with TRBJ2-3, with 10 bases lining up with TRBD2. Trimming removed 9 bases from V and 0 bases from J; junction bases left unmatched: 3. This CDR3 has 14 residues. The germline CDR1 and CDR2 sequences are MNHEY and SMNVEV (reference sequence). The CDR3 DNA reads TGTGCCAGTCTAGCGGGAGAGAGCACAGATACGCAGTATTTT. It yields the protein CASLAGESTDTQYF.

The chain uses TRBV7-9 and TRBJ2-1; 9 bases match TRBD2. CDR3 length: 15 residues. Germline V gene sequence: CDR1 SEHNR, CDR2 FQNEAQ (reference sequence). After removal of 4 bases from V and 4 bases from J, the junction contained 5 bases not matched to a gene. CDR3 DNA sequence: TGTGCCAGCAGCTGGCTAGCGGGAACATACAATGAGCAGTTCTTC. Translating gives CASSWLAGTYNEQFF.

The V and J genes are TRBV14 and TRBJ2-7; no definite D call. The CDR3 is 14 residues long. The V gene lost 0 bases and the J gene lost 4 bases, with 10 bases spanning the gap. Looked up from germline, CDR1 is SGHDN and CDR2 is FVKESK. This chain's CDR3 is CASSQELVPYEQYF. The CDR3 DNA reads TGTGCCAGCAGCCAAGAGTTGGTTCCTTACGAGCAGTACTTC.

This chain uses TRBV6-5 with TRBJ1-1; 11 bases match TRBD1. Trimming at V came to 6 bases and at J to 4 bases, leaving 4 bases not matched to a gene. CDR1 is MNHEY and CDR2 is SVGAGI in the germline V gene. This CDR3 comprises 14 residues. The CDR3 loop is CASRGTGGRTEAFF. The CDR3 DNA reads TGTGCCAGCAGAGGGACAGGGGGTCGCACTGAAGCTTTCTTT.

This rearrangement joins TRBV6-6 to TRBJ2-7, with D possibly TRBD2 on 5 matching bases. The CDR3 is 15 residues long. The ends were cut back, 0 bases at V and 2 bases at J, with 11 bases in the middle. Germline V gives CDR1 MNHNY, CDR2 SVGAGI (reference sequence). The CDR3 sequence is CASSYSSGWAYEQYF. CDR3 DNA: TGTGCCAGCAGTTACTCCAGCGGTTGGGCCTACGAGCAGTACTTC.

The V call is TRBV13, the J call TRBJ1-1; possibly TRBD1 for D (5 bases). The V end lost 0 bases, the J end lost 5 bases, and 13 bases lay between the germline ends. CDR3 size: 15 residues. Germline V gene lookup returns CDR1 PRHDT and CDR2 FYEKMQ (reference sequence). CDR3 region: CASSLGGDAGTEAFF. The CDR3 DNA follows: TGTGCCAGCAGCTTAGGGGGGGACGCCGGGACTGAAGCTTTCTTT.

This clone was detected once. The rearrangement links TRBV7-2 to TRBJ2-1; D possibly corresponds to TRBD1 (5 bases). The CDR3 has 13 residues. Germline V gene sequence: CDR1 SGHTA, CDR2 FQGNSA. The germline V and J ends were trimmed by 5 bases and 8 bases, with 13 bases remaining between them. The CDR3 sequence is CASSRLGRDEQFF. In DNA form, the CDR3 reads TGTGCCAGCAGCCGCCTCGGCAGGGATGAGCAGTTCTTC.